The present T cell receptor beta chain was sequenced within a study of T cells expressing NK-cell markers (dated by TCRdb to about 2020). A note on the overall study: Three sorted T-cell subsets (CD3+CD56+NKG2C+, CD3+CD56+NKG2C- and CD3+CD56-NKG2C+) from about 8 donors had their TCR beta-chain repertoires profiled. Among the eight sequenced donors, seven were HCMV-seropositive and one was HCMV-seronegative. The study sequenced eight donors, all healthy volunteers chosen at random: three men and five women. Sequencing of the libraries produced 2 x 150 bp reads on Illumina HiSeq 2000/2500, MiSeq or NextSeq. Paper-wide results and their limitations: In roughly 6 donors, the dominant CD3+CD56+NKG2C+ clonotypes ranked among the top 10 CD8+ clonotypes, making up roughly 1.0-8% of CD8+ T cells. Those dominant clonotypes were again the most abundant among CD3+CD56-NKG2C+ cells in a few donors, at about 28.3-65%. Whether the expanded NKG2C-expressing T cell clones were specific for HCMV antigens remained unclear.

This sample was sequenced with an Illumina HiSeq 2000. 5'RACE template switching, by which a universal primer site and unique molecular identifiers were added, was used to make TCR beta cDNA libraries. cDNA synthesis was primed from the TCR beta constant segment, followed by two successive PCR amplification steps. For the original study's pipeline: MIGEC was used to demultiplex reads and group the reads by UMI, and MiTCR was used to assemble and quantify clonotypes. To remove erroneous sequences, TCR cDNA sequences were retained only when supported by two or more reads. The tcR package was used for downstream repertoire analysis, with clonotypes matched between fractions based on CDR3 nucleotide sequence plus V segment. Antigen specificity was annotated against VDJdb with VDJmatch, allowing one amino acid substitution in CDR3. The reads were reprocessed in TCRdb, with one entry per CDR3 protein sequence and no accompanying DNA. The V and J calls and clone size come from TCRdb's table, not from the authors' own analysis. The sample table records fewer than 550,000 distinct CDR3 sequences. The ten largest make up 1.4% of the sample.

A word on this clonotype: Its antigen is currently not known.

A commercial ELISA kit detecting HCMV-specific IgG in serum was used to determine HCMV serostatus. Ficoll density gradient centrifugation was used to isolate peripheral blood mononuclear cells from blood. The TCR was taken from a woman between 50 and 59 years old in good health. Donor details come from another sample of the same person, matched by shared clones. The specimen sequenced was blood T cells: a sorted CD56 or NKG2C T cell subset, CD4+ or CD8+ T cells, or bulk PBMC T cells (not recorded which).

The CDR3 corresponds to CASSPGGLAGNYNEQFF. The sequence is built from TRBV7-9 and TRBJ2-1; without DNA, the TCRdb call of TRBD2 cannot be checked. From the germline V gene (reference sequence), CDR1 is SEHNR and CDR2 is FQNEAQ. The CDR3 measures 17 amino acids from cysteine to phenylalanine. A DNA sequence was not provided.